This TCR beta chain was identified in a study of blood T cell repertoires in COVID-19. Study at large: Some COVID-19 samples were acute and others convalescent; all came from the United States, Italy and Spain. The analysed material was cDNA or gDNA that came from T cells, B-cell-depleted T cells, or PBMCs.

Cohorts were assigned according to the clinical history that participants reported. Authors' methods: Cell counts per sample came from amplifying reference gene primers. The repertoire was sequenced with immunoSEQ multiplex PCR; TCRdb's copy has only in-frame clones and lacks some. D and trimming come from the DNA, and the V and J calls and clone size come from that table. The repertoire holds roughly 300,000 clones, with approximately 91% as singletons. Germline assignment: CDR1 MGHRA and CDR2 YSYEKL. V gave up 0 bases and J gave up 2 bases, with 15 bases separating them. This CDR3 comprises 17 residues.

What was sequenced was PBMCs or T cells enriched from blood (not recorded which). The origin of this receptor is a woman aged 35 to 49 with acute COVID-19. The genes are TRBV4-1 and TRBJ2-3; no definite D call. CDR3 sequence reads: CASSQDKVAASTDTQYF. The CDR3 DNA reads as TGCGCCAGCAGCCAAGATAAAGTGGCCGCCTCCACAGATACGCAGTATTTT.